Sequencing of this T cell receptor beta chain was carried out in a study of blood T cells in healthy people across ages. Primers used in a second PCR of roughly 6 to 11 cycles were a sample-barcoded 5' primer and a J-beta primer mix. TCRdb re-analysed the 5' RACE reads in MiXCR, keeping a single row per CDR3 protein. The repertoire holds hundreds of thousands of distinct CDR3 sequences, 32% seen once, with 15% to 19% in the top ten. V was shortened by 0 bases and J by 2 bases, with 7 bases between the two germline ends. This CDR3 has 13 residues. Germline CDR1 reads GTSNPN; CDR2 reads SVGIG (reference sequence). This clonotype was seen more than once but under ten times. The antigen remains unidentified. Findings and caveats of the study: Unsorted PBMC material precluded a definitive naive versus antigen-experienced comparison. Whereas aged donors had fewer naive CD4+ cells, long-lived donors had more of them and higher diversity. The CMV status of each donor remained undetermined, and this could have confounded shifts in expanded clonotypes.

The receptor was derived from an elderly woman in good health. Material for sequencing was blood. This rearrangement joins TRBV30 to TRBJ1-1, with D possibly TRBD1 on 5 matching bases. CDR3 bases: TGTGCCTGGAGTGTCGGACAAAACACTGAAGCTTTCTTT. Residues: CAWSVGQNTEAFF. Supplemented by reference TRBV30 and TRBJ1-1, the full variable domain reads SQTIHQWPATLVQPVGSPLSLECTVEGTSNPNLYWYRQAAGRGLQLLFYSVGIGQISSEVPQNLSASRPQDRQFILSSKKLLLSDSGFYLCAWSVGQNTEAFFGQGTRLTVV.